The next 21 T cell receptor beta chains were all read from a single sample in a study of T-cell memory formation after mild COVID-19. TCRdb itself ran the 5' RACE reads through MiXCR, one entry per CDR3 protein. The sample contains approximately 60,000 distinct CDR3 sequences, more than 8% of which appear only once. The sample was PBMCs or a T cell subset sorted from them (not recorded which). The receptor source for this set is a man aged 18 to 30 who had mild COVID-19 (a few samples of this study predate the infection). Cell type and time point are not known.

This clonotype was seen a handful of times. The V gene is TRBV7-6, the J gene TRBJ1-2, with unresolved D. In germline, CDR1 is SGHVS, CDR2 FNYEAQ. Trimming shortened V by 4 bases and J by 8 bases, and 11 bases separated the two germline ends. The CDR3 is 12 residues long. This chain's CDR3 is CASSSSRSGYTF. Written as DNA, the CDR3 is TGTGCCAGCAGCTCGTCCAGGAGCGGCTACACCTTC. The variable domain in full, completed from reference TRBV7-6 and TRBJ1-2, reads GAGVSQSPRYKVTKRGQDVALRCDPISGHVSLYWYRQALGQGPEFLTYFNYEAQQDKSGLPNDRFSAERPEGSISTLTIQRTEQRDSAMYRCASSSSRSGYTFGSGTRLTVV.

This clonotype was seen repeatedly, ten times or more. The rearrangement uses TRBV12-3 or TRBV12-4 and TRBJ2-2; D perhaps matches TRBD2 (6 bases). V was pared by 2 bases and J by 4 bases, with 11 bases between. The CDR3 loop spans 15 amino acids. As DNA, the CDR3 is TGTGCCAGCAGTTTATGGGGGAGGAGCACCGGGGAGCTGTTTTTT. Amino acids: CASSLWGRSTGELFF.

A few counts support this clonotype. The chain recombines TRBV5-1 with TRBJ2-4, with 10 bases fitting TRBD1. V trimming: 1 base; J trimming: 0 bases; junction bases outside the gene matches: 10. Germline values: CDR1 SGHRS, CDR2 YFSETQ. This CDR3 has 19 amino acids. The CDR3 loop reads CASSLMGTGDLLAKNIQYF. The CDR3 DNA is TGCGCCAGCAGCTTGATGGGGACAGGGGATCTTTTAGCCAAAAACATTCAGTACTTC.

The V and J genes are TRBV6-5 and TRBJ1-1, with 11 bases aligning to TRBD1. This CDR3 has 16 residues. J lost 1 base, V lost 6 bases, and 7 bases had no gene match. The germline CDR1 and CDR2 sequences are MNHEY and SVGAGI. The CDR3 bases are TGTGCCAGCAGCCCGGACAGGGGGCGGAGGAACACTGAAGCTTTCTTT. Its translation is CASSPDRGRRNTEAFF.

The gene calls are TRBV20-1 and TRBJ2-5; 12 nucleotides match TRBD2. Germline CDR1 DFQATT, CDR2 SNEGSKA (reference sequence). This CDR3 region has 15 residues. The V and J ends lost 3 bases and 10 bases, in that order; junction bases with no gene match: 12. The CDR3 DNA is TGCAGTGCTAGCCTCCGACTAGCGGGGGCCATGGTCCAGTACTTC. Translating it yields CSASLRLAGAMVQYF.

This chain joins TRBV7-3 and TRBJ1-1; a weak D match, TRBD1 (6 bases). With 3 bases removed from V and 5 bases from J, the gap between germline ends came to 10 bases. The CDR3 has 13 amino acids. CDR1 SGHTA and CDR2 FQGTGA come from the germline V gene. CDR3: CASSFYGQTEAFF. Here the CDR3 DNA reads TGTGCCAGCAGCTTTTACGGACAGACTGAAGCTTTCTTT.

The genes are TRBV6-5 and TRBJ2-7; D is possibly TRBD1 or TRBD2 (5 bases each). V lost 6 bases and J 7 bases, leaving 16 bases between the germline ends. Germline assignment: CDR1 MNHEY and CDR2 SVGAGI. The CDR3 runs 13 residues. CDR3 amino acids: CASRINRGAEQYV. In DNA form, the CDR3 reads TGTGCCAGCAGGATAAATAGAGGGGCTGAGCAGTACGTC.

The rearrangement links TRBV18 to TRBJ1-5; a weak D match, TRBD1 (5 bases). Per the germline V gene, CDR1 is KGHSH and CDR2 is LQKENI. Trimming pared 0 bases from V and 5 bases from J, leaving 11 bases between. This CDR3 has 15 residues. In DNA, the CDR3 is TGTGCCAGCTCACCACCCGCGGGAGGGGATCAGCCCCAGCATTTT. Its protein is CASSPPAGGDQPQHF.

The V and J genes are TRBV6-1 and TRBJ1-6, with D uncertain. V gave up 3 bases and J gave up 7 bases, with 13 bases separating them. Germline assignment: CDR1 MNHNS and CDR2 SASEGT. CDR3 length: 15 amino acids. The CDR3 DNA follows: TGTGCCAGCAGTGATCCCGGCCGTCCGAATTCACCCCTCCACTTT. Protein product: CASSDPGRPNSPLHF.

The V call is TRBV7-2, the J call TRBJ2-3, with D possibly being TRBD2 (5 bases). The V end was cut by 5 bases, the J end by 9 bases, with 18 bases between. Germline V gene sequence: CDR1 SGHTA, CDR2 FQGNSA. This CDR3 contains 14 residues. The CDR3 DNA follows: TGTGCCAGCAGCCCCGACCCCCCACCGGGGACGCAGTATTTT. As protein: CASSPDPPPGTQYF.

The chain couples TRBV19 to TRBJ2-3; no clear D gene. The V gene lost 3 bases and the J gene lost 2 bases, with 12 bases spanning the gap. There are 15 residues in the CDR3. The germline CDR1 and CDR2 sequences are LNHDA and SQIVND (reference sequence). The CDR3 region is CASSMGPGFTDTQYF. CDR3 bases: TGTGCCAGTAGTATGGGTCCAGGCTTCACAGATACGCAGTATTTT.

This clonotype was picked up a small number of times. The chain is built from TRBV15 and TRBJ2-7, with a tentative D call TRBD2 (6 bases). Trimming stripped 3 bases from V and 4 bases from J, with 13 bases between. The CDR3 is 14 amino acids. The V gene's germline CDR1 is LNHNV and CDR2 YYDKDF (reference sequence). For the CDR3, the DNA is TGTGCCACCAGCAGGGGAGGCAGGGCATACGAGCAGTACGTC. Translating it yields CATSRGGRAYEQYV.

This clonotype has just a few counts. The chain carries TRBV20-1 and TRBJ1-4; no clear D gene. This CDR3 spans 13 amino acids. Trimming took 6 bases from V and 8 from J, leaving 16 bases between them. Germline values: CDR1 DFQATT, CDR2 SNEGSKA (reference sequence). CDR3: CSASGSLSEKLFF. CDR3 in DNA: TGCAGTGCCTCCGGGAGCTTAAGCGAAAAACTGTTTTTT.

V gene TRBV6-5 combines with J gene TRBJ1-2; 7 positions match TRBD1. V shed 10 bases, J shed 0 bases, and the junction held 5 bases outside the gene matches. Germline loops: CDR1 MNHEY, CDR2 SVGAGI. This CDR3 has 13 residues. This CDR3 is CATWDSANYGYTF. In DNA form, the CDR3 reads TGTGCCACCTGGGACAGTGCTAACTATGGCTACACCTTC.

This clonotype was recorded a few times. This chain connects TRBV7-8 to TRBJ2-2; D is perhaps TRBD2 (7 bases). The CDR3 runs to 15 residues. Trimming shortened V by 1 base and J by 7 bases, and 13 bases separated the two germline ends. The germline V gene encodes CDR1 SGHVS and CDR2 FQNEAQ. CDR3 sequence (DNA): TGTGCCAGCAGCTTAGGTGGGGGGGCCGGCGGGGAGCTGTTTTTT. Protein: CASSLGGGAGGELFF.

The rearrangement uses TRBV21-1 and TRBJ2-3; the table calls TRBD1, which could not be checked here. TRBV21-1 is a known pseudogene. This CDR3 region has 13 residues. CDR3 bases: TGTGCCAGCCGAGGGGGAAGCACAGATACGCAGTATTTT. It yields the protein CASRGGSTDTQYF.

Only a few counts were recorded for this clonotype. The chain links TRBV29-1 to TRBJ1-1; the D gene is possibly TRBD1 (5 bases). CDR1 is SQVTM, CDR2 ANQGSEA, per germline. CDR3 size: 13 residues. The V and J ends lost 6 bases and 1 base respectively, with 12 bases between them. CDR3 sequence: CSVRGTANTEAFF. Written as DNA, the CDR3 is TGCAGCGTGCGGGGGACCGCGAACACTGAAGCTTTCTTT.

The rearrangement links TRBV12-3 or TRBV12-4 to TRBJ1-3, with a weak D call TRBD1 (5 bases). Trimming stripped 3 bases from V and 1 base from J, with 7 bases between. The CDR3 is 14 amino acids. The CDR3 protein is CASSFSGSGNTIYF. DNA for the CDR3: TGTGCCAGCAGTTTTTCAGGGTCTGGAAACACCATATATTTT.

This clonotype was seen many times. The chain joins TRBV5-1 to TRBJ2-7; either TRBD1 or TRBD2 may supply D (5 bases each). Germline CDR1 reads SGHRS; CDR2 reads YFSETQ. The CDR3 totals 13 residues. V was clipped by 6 bases and J by 8 bases, with 18 bases between them. The CDR3 region is CASTRDLNEKQYF. The DNA of the CDR3 is TGCGCCAGCACCCGGGACCTCAACGAGAAGCAGTACTTC.

Ten or more counts support this clonotype. This rearrangement joins TRBV4-1 to TRBJ2-1, with 11 bases matching TRBD1. Germline V gene sequence: CDR1 MGHRA, CDR2 YSYEKL. This CDR3 has 16 residues. The J segment lost 9 bases and the V segment lost 0 bases, leaving 7 bases of the junction unmatched. CDR3 bases: TGCGCCAGCAGCCAAGATAGGGTTGGGACAGGGGGTGAGCAGTTCTTC. Protein: CASSQDRVGTGGEQFF.

The genes are TRBV5-1 and TRBJ2-7; 8 bases align to TRBD1. J lost 2 bases, V lost 0 bases, and 1 base had no gene match. This CDR3 spans 14 amino acids. The V gene's germline CDR1 is SGHRS and CDR2 YFSETQ. CDR3 in amino acids: CASSLGGQAYEQYF. The CDR3 DNA follows: TGCGCCAGCAGCTTGGGGGGACAGGCCTACGAGCAGTACTTC.